This T cell receptor (beta chain) was documented in a study of long-term antiretroviral therapy in people with HIV (dated by TCRdb to about 2022). General notes on the study: The earliest samples were collected roughly a decade before the 2015 WHO recommendation for immediate ART, at a time when ART was usually postponed until CD4 counts fell. This retrospective serial study examined whether starting ART and sustained HIV suppression were associated with changes in the composition and diversity of the TRB repertoire in peripheral blood. The cohort contributed about 180 cryopreserved PBMC samples from around 33 adults with confirmed HIV infection, collected serially over a mean of approximately six years (range 1-12). Of the 30 or so participants with HIV, approximately ten were female. Test extractions of a monoclonal T-cell line alongside 33 polyclonal samples showed no cross-contamination during QIAcube processing.

There are 13 amino acids in the CDR3, from cysteine to phenylalanine inclusive. The entry retains the CDR3 DNA only, 39 bases that are in frame from base 1. V and J are truncated by 1 base and 10 bases respectively, leaving an intervening sequence of 8 bases. Looking up the germline V gene yields CDR1 SGHNT and CDR2 YENEEA. About this clone itself: The antigen it binds to is not known. Within one base of it there is no much larger clone, and no base qualities were kept.

What the study reported, not specific to this receptor: Because cell numbers in pre-ART samples were limited, unsorted PBMC were profiled instead of sorted CD4+ and CD8+ T cells. Since PBMC availability was limited, sequencing covered only the TCR beta chain, with no alpha chain pairing. Compared with controls, HIV repertoires had narrower CDR3 length ranges, and the network structure pointed to an antigen-experienced repertoire that shifted only slightly toward naive after ART. Inferences about post-ART repertoire changes are limited because no data were available on ART adherence, viral resistance or therapy changes. ART initiation was associated with a significant increase in TRB diversity, but diversity stayed significantly below transplant donor controls even after long-term ART. The samples span the years 2004 to 2017, and the ART regimens used at that time may not be as effective as current regimens. Expanded TRB clones identified before ART initiation dominated the repertoire across all time points, though the dominance fluctuated and decreased in many PLHIV after ART.

The immunoSEQ hsTCRB v3.0 assay was used at survey level resolution to sequence the TRB variable region. The targeted TRB sequencing depth was roughly 40,000-55,000 T-cell genomes per sample. An Illumina MiSeq with a v3 150-cycle kit was used to sequence the pooled TRB libraries. The published analysis was carried out like this. Analysis of repertoires was carried out in R inside a reproducible Nextflow workflow spanning QC, data transformation and analysis. LymphoSeq2, an R package for AIRR-Seq data exploration, was used to implement custom analyses. After excluding a few samples that yielded fewer than 5000 total TRB sequences, 188 HIV repertoires remained for analysis. Among the roughly 190 retained HIV repertoires, approximately 59 were collected before ART initiation and under 150 after ART initiation. Repertoires were downsampled to 5000 TRB nucleotide sequences, with summary statistics averaged over 100 downsampling iterations. Only TRB sequences with CDR3 regions of at least seven amino acids were retained for analysis. Two measures captured diversity: a Shannon entropy-derived clonality score and the Gini coefficient. Repertoire networks linked the top 5000 CDR3 amino acid sequences whenever two sequences differed by an edit distance of one. For TRB CDR3 amino acid sequences, GLIPH2 was used to predict antigen specificity groups and MHC restriction. To flag known associations with CMV, EBV, HIV or tissue antigens, CDR3 amino acid sequences were compared against VDJdb and McPAS-TCR. Pre-ART, post-ART and control groups were compared with Wilcoxon signed-rank tests and Holm-Bonferroni correction. TCRdb re-hosts the immuneACCESS table, in-frame sequences only. Its copies lack some clones; in the studies checked, an unresolved V gene accounts for under half of them, and the cause for the rest is not known. That table supplies the V and J calls and clone size; D and trimming were determined from the DNA. The sample profile shows roughly 25,000 clones; roughly four fifths of them were found once. The ten largest clones capture roughly 5.7% of the sample.

To be included, a participant needed at least one PBMC sample from before ART initiation plus at least two post-ART samples. Every participant with HIV received treatment in the United States of America. Cryopreserved samples of about 0.95-11 million PBMC were thawed and washed before DNA extraction. At the time of the earliest PBMC sample, participants with HIV were aged between roughly 20 and 60 years. PBMC samples from each participant spanned 1-4 timepoints before ART initiation and 2-8 timepoints after ART initiation, with a median of 7 samples. For every participant, serial HIV viral load, CD4+ T-cell count, ART history and demographic data were obtained. A Qiagen kit on a QIAcube was used to extract genomic DNA from unsorted PBMC, with samples processed in batches of 12.

The specimen was unsorted PBMCs, collected 0.7 years before starting antiretroviral therapy. Here the chain combines TRBV11-3 and TRBJ1-6, with an unclear D gene assignment. The TCR sequence derives from a man younger than 45 with HIV. The DNA sequence follows: TGTGCCAGCAGCTTAGGAGTGGGGTCACCCCTCCACTTT. It encodes CASSLGVGSPLHF.